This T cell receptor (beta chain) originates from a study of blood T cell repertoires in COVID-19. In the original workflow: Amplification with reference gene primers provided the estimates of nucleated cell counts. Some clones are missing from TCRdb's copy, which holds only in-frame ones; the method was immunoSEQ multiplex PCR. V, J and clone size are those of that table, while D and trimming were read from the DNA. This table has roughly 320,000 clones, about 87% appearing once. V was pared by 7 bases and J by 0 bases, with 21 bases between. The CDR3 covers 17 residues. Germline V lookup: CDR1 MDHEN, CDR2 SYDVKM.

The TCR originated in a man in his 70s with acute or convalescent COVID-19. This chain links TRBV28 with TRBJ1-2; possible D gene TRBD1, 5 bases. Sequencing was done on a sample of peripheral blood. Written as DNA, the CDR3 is TGTGCCAGCAAAAGCCCCCCTCAGGGATACGCTAACTATGGCTACACCTTC. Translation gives CASKSPPQGYANYGYTF.